Given below is one T cell receptor beta chain in context. This receptor's antigen is unknown. No clone much larger than this one lies a single base away; base qualities are absent. The data stem from a study of T cells after yellow fever vaccination (dated by TCRdb to between 2018 and 2020). Study-wide context: Libraries from fractions with low cell numbers were prepared with the SMART-Seq v4 Ultra Low Input RNA kit. Blood was drawn at multiple timepoints before and after primary and secondary immunization, with bulk PBMC replicates and cell subsets isolated. To follow T-cell clones before and after both primary and booster YFV17D yellow fever vaccination, bulk TCR alpha and beta repertoires underwent longitudinal sequencing. Two healthy male donors made up the cohort, one aged 18 to 29 years and the other aged 30 to 40 years.

On the study overall, not on this receptor specifically: Because abundant contaminating clonotypes from the bulk population could be contained in FACS-sorted repertoires, computational filtering was required. Compared with the primary T-cell response, the secondary T-cell response was weaker but faster, peaking on day 5 rather than day 15. A small fraction of clonotypes appeared in both the CD4 and CD8 compartments, likely as a result of convergent recombination. Only a couple of donors were included in the study, so the extent to which the findings can be generalized is limited. After the booster, most clones that had expanded after primary vaccination were detected again (nearly 97% of CD4 and around nine tenths of CD8), suggesting broad maintenance of memory.

Sequencing instrument: Illumina NovaSeq 6000. TCR cDNA was made using 5'RACE template switching, a step that added a universal primer site and unique molecular identifiers. cDNA synthesis was primed from both the TCR alpha and TCR beta constant segments. Libraries were amplified in two PCR steps, with sample barcodes and sequencing adapters added in the second step. Sequencing of libraries was done on Illumina HiSeq 2500 (2x100 bp) or NovaSeq (2x150 bp). Concerning the study's data processing: Reads were demultiplexed and collapsed into UMI consensus sequences with MIGEC, and V(D)J alignment was performed with MiXCR. Vaccine-responding clonotypes were identified with edgeR using replicate PBMC samples, with FDR below 0.01 and a log2 fold change above 5 up to day 15 being required. Bulk clonotypes were assigned CD4 or CD8 identity according to which sequenced CD4 or CD8 repertoire held them at higher abundance. The public reads were run again by TCRdb, first through fastp at Q25 and then through MiXCR, and only productive beta chains were kept. Each CDR3 protein gets just one entry, which takes the most common genes and DNA from the rows behind it. These V and J calls rely on TCRdb rather than the paper's analysis. The sample yields some 200,000 distinct CDR3 sequences; roughly 3% were counted once. The ten largest clonotypes hold about 3.3% of the sample.

CDR1 and CDR2 are drawn from the germline V gene: SGHAT, FQNNGV. V and J lose 8 bases and 1 base, and a span of 8 bases separates them. The CDR3 sequence holds 12 residues, the cysteine and phenylalanine included. The only DNA kept is the CDR3, 36 bases in frame from the first base. Taken with the paper, the label for treatment or condition translates to: live attenuated yellow fever vaccine strain. PBMCs were isolated from peripheral blood using a standard Ficoll-Paque protocol. Dynabeads CD4 and CD8 positive selection kits were used to isolate CD4 and CD8 T-cell fractions. TriZol was used to extract RNA from bulk PBMCs, CD4 and CD8 fractions, and dextramer-positive and dextramer-negative fractions.

The input for sequencing was CD4+ T cells sorted from PBMCs, taken 10 days after the yellow fever booster vaccination. The rearranged chain carries TRBV11-2 and TRBJ2-5, with an unclear D gene assignment. This sequence was found in a man between 18 and 29 years old who received the YFV17D yellow fever vaccine. CDR3 reads: CASGQIQETQYF. The sequenced DNA: TGTGCCAGCGGGCAGATCCAAGAGACCCAGTACTTC.